One sample yielded the 31 T cell receptor beta chains listed below, sequenced in a study of OX40 agonist ivuxolimab in advanced cancers. Profiled with immunoSEQ multiplex PCR; TCRdb holds only in-frame clones, not every one. The sample includes just under 65,000 clones, approximately 84% of them seen just once. The sequencing here drew on CD4+ or CD8+ T cells sorted from blood, taken in a trial of the OX40 agonist ivuxolimab. These receptor sequences come from an adult with an advanced solid tumor such as melanoma, head and neck, liver or kidney cancer.

J is TRBJ1-1 and V is TRBV6-6; 12 nucleotides match TRBD1. Trimming cost V 2 bases and J 6 bases; bases outside gene matches: 7. The CDR3 spans 16 residues. Germline-derived CDR1 and CDR2 are MNHNY and SVGAGI (reference sequence). Written as DNA, the CDR3 is TGTGCCAGCAGTTACGCGGCCGGGACAGGGGGCTCTGAAGCTTTCTTT. Its translation is CASSYAAGTGGSEAFF.

The chain is built from TRBV7-3 and TRBJ2-1; D gene uncertain. The V end lost 3 bases, the J end lost 10 bases, and 1 base lay between the germline ends. The CDR3 consists of 9 residues. Germline CDR1 is SGHTA and CDR2 is FQGTGA. CDR3 in amino acids: CASSLEQFF. The CDR3 DNA reads as TGTGCCAGCAGCTTGGAGCAGTTCTTC.

CDR3 in amino acids: CSAAALTQYF. CDR3 DNA: TGCAGCGCCGCGGCCCTGACGCAGTATTTT. J is TRBJ2-3 and V is TRBV29-1; no clear D. Germline CDR1 reads SQVTM; CDR2 reads ANQGSEA. CDR3 size: 10 residues. V was pared by 7 bases and J by 9 bases, with 11 bases between.

The chain carries TRBV5-1 and TRBJ2-7, with a possible D match to TRBD2 (5 bases). The germline V and J ends were trimmed by 0 bases and 4 bases, with 8 bases remaining between them. Germline V lookup: CDR1 SGHRS, CDR2 YFSETQ. The CDR3 is 13 amino acids. The CDR3 DNA is TGCGCCAGCAGCTTGGATCGGGGATACGAGCAGTACTTC. This gives the protein CASSLDRGYEQYF.

The rearrangement joins TRBV4-1 to TRBJ2-1; D ambiguous. V was clipped by 0 bases and J by 4 bases, with 13 bases between them. Germline V gene sequence: CDR1 MGHRA, CDR2 YSYEKL. The CDR3 runs to 16 residues. CDR3 protein: CASSQDRGSTYNEQFF. The DNA of the CDR3 is TGCGCCAGCAGCCAAGATCGTGGCTCGACTTACAATGAGCAGTTCTTC.

The V and J genes are TRBV7-6 and TRBJ2-3, with TRBD2 matching 9 bases. Trimming took 5 bases from V and 5 from J; bases not matched to a gene: 8. The CDR3 contains 15 residues. Germline loops: CDR1 SGHVS, CDR2 FNYEAQ. In DNA, the CDR3 is TGTGCCAGCAGCCGTAGCGGGAGAGATGGAGATACGCAGTATTTT. As protein: CASSRSGRDGDTQYF. Supplemented by reference TRBV7-6 and TRBJ2-3, the full variable domain reads GAGVSQSPRYKVTKRGQDVALRCDPISGHVSLYWYRQALGQGPEFLTYFNYEAQQDKSGLPNDRFSAERPEGSISTLTIQRTEQRDSAMYRCASSRSGRDGDTQYFGPGTRLTVL.

The chain uses TRBV5-4 and TRBJ2-1, with 10 nucleotides matching TRBD2. The CDR3 is 17 residues long. Trimming removed 1 base from V and 4 bases from J; junction bases left unmatched: 8. Germline V lookup: CDR1 SGHNT, CDR2 YYREEE (reference sequence). CDR3 DNA sequence: TGTGCCAGCAGCTTGCCGAAGCGGGGGGGCAGATACAATGAGCAGTTCTTC. This codes for CASSLPKRGGRYNEQFF.

This chain joins TRBV27 and TRBJ1-1; D ambiguous. The CDR3 covers 13 residues. V lost 4 bases and J 3 bases, leaving 9 bases between the germline ends. The germline gives CDR1 MNHEY, CDR2 SMNVEV (reference sequence). CDR3 sequence: CASSYGRHTEAFF. CDR3 DNA: TGTGCCAGCAGTTACGGGAGGCACACTGAAGCTTTCTTT.

The chain uses TRBV5-8 and TRBJ2-7, with unresolved D. This CDR3 comprises 11 residues. The germline V gene has CDR1 SGHTS and CDR2 YDEGEE. Trimming took off 4 bases at V and 7 bases at J, with 9 bases between the two ends. This chain's CDR3 is CASSPIREQYF. For the CDR3, the DNA is TGTGCCAGCAGCCCCATTAGGGAGCAGTACTTC.

The sample holds one count of this clone. This CDR3 is CASSLAGASTDTQYF. Here the CDR3 DNA reads TGCGCCAGCAGCTTGGCCGGGGCTAGCACAGATACGCAGTATTTT. The rearrangement joins TRBV5-1 to TRBJ2-3, with D perhaps being TRBD1 or TRBD2 (5 bases each). Germline V gene lookup returns CDR1 SGHRS and CDR2 YFSETQ. The CDR3 consists of 15 residues. V was pared by 0 bases and J by 0 bases, with 8 bases between. The full variable domain, completed using reference TRBV5-1 and TRBJ2-3, is KAGVTQTPRYLIKTRGQQVTLSCSPISGHRSVSWYQQTPGQGLQFLFEYFSETQRNKGNFPGRFSGRQFSNSRSEMNVSTLELGDSALYLCASSLAGASTDTQYFGPGTRLTVL.

The rearrangement joins TRBV7-9 to TRBJ2-7, with TRBD2 identical over 10 bases. This CDR3 region has 16 residues. Trimming cost V 5 bases and J 1 base; bases outside gene matches: 8. Germline V CDR1 and CDR2: SEHNR, FQNEAQ (reference sequence). The CDR3 region is CASSPWTSGASYEQYF. Here the CDR3 DNA reads TGTGCCAGCAGCCCTTGGACTAGCGGAGCTTCCTACGAGCAGTACTTC.

The chain recombines TRBV10-2 with TRBJ1-1; D possibly corresponds to TRBD1 (5 bases). Per germline, CDR1 WSHSY and CDR2 SAAADI. This CDR3 contains 14 residues. Trimming removed 7 bases from V and 4 bases from J, with 16 bases in between. CDR3 protein: CASTPGGGGTEAFF. CDR3 bases: TGCGCCAGCACCCCGGGGGGAGGAGGCACTGAAGCTTTCTTT.

The chain employs TRBV6-1 and TRBJ2-7, with D perhaps TRBD2 (7 bases). Trimming took off 10 bases at V and 2 bases at J, with 12 bases between the two ends. The length of the CDR3 is 12 residues. Germline CDR1 reads MNHNS; CDR2 reads SASEGT. The CDR3 reads CATGGPTYEQYF. The CDR3 DNA sequence: TGTGCCACCGGGGGGCCGACCTACGAGCAGTACTTC.

This clone was seen only once. J is TRBJ1-5 and V is TRBV7-2; 9 bases fit TRBD1. From germline, CDR1 is SGHTA and CDR2 FQGNSA. The CDR3 is made up of 18 amino acids. J was trimmed by 0 bases and V by 0 bases; bases with no gene match: 6. The CDR3 reads CASSLAGQGGPSNQPQHF. The CDR3 DNA reads TGTGCCAGCAGCTTAGCGGGACAGGGAGGACCTAGCAATCAGCCCCAGCATTTT.

CDR3 DNA sequence: TGCAGCGTTGGGGGCGGGGAAGGGTACGAGCAGTACTTC. Protein sequence: CSVGGGEGYEQYF. The gene calls are TRBV29-1 and TRBJ2-5; TRBD2 might be the D (6 bases). The J call may be wrong; the DNA end is better matched by TRBJ2-7. CDR3 length equals 13 residues. The V gene's germline CDR1 is SQVTM and CDR2 ANQGSEA.

The CDR3: CASSLAGSSPLHF. CDR3 nucleotides: TGTGCCAGCAGTTTGGCCGGGAGTTCACCCCTCCACTTT. The rearrangement joins TRBV6-5 to TRBJ1-6; D is ambiguous. The CDR3 consists of 13 residues. V was cut by 4 bases and J by 9 bases, with 10 bases left in between. Germline values: CDR1 MNHEY, CDR2 SVGAGI.

This clone was seen only a few times. The V and J genes are TRBV7-2 and TRBJ1-3; D unclear. Trimming shortened V by 5 bases and J by 4 bases, and 6 bases separated the two germline ends. CDR1 is SGHTA and CDR2 is FQGNSA in the germline V gene. The CDR3 loop spans 12 amino acids. The CDR3 here is CASSPTGNTIYF. DNA for the CDR3: TGTGCCAGCAGCCCGACCGGAAACACCATATATTTT.

The rearrangement links TRBV7-9 to TRBJ1-4; 9 bases fit TRBD1. V shed 5 bases, J shed 10 bases, and the junction held 17 bases outside the gene matches. CDR1 is SEHNR, CDR2 FQNEAQ, per germline (reference sequence). CDR3 size: 17 residues. The CDR3 is CASSPKSTGGAGGKLFF. Here the CDR3 DNA reads TGTGCCAGCAGCCCGAAGTCAACAGGGGGCGCGGGGGGAAAACTGTTTTTT.

The chain uses TRBV7-9 and TRBJ2-1, with a weak D call TRBD2 (6 bases). This CDR3 spans 17 amino acids. The germline CDR1 and CDR2 sequences are SEHNR and FQNEAQ (reference sequence). Trimming cost V 3 bases and J 0 bases, with 15 bases left between them. CDR3 protein: CASSFGGRRSSYNEQFF. The DNA for the CDR3 is TGTGCCAGCAGCTTCGGGGGTCGGAGGAGCTCCTACAATGAGCAGTTCTTC.

The chain has TRBV7-9 and TRBJ1-4, with unresolved D. The V and J ends lost 11 bases and 8 bases respectively, with 24 bases between them. CDR1 is SEHNR, CDR2 FQNEAQ, per germline (reference sequence). This CDR3 spans 15 amino acids. The CDR3, as DNA: TGTGCCTCGGCCGGGTCTCAGAACCCGGGAGAAAAACTGTTTTTT. Protein product: CASAGSQNPGEKLFF.

V gene TRBV18 combines with J gene TRBJ2-1, with 8 bases aligning to TRBD2. The V gene's germline CDR1 is KGHSH and CDR2 LQKENI. V shed 4 bases, J shed 7 bases, and the junction held 6 bases outside the gene matches. The CDR3 spans 14 residues. Here the CDR3 DNA reads TGTGCCAGCTCACAAGGGACTAGAGGGAATGAGCAGTTCTTC. As protein: CASSQGTRGNEQFF.

The V call is TRBV7-2, the J call TRBJ2-5, with D perhaps TRBD2 (5 bases). The ends were cut back, 5 bases at V and 5 bases at J, with 6 bases in the middle. The germline V gene has CDR1 SGHTA and CDR2 FQGNSA. CDR3 length: 11 amino acids. The CDR3 DNA follows: TGTGCCAGCAGCCCTAGCGAGACCCAGTACTTC. Protein product: CASSPSETQYF.

The chain joins TRBV7-6 to TRBJ2-7, with D unclear. The CDR3 contains 13 residues. V lost 1 base and J lost 2, with 6 bases in between. Per germline, CDR1 SGHVS and CDR2 FNYEAQ. The CDR3 sequence is CASSLGLAYEQYF. The DNA of the CDR3 is TGTGCCAGCAGCTTAGGGCTCGCCTACGAGCAGTACTTC.

The V and J genes are TRBV2 and TRBJ2-5, with D possibly matching TRBD1 (5 bases). Trimming took 4 bases from V and 1 from J, leaving 13 bases between them. CDR3 size: 15 residues. Germline CDR1 SNHLY, CDR2 FYNNEI. The CDR3 DNA sequence: TGTGCCAGCAGTGGGCAGGGCCAGACCCAAGAGACCCAGTACTTC. Its protein is CASSGQGQTQETQYF. Together with reference TRBV2 and TRBJ2-5, the CDR3 gives the full variable domain: EPEVTQTPSHQVTQMGQEVILRCVPISNHLYFYWYRQILGQKVEFLVSFYNNEISEKSEIFDDQFSVERPDGSNFTLKIRSTKLEDSAMYFCASSGQGQTQETQYFGPGTRLLVL.

V and J are TRBV19 and TRBJ1-3; D is ambiguous. The ends were cut back, 2 bases at V and 4 bases at J, with 15 bases in the middle. The CDR3 loop spans 16 amino acids. The germline V gene encodes CDR1 LNHDA and CDR2 SQIVND (reference sequence). CDR3 nucleotide sequence: TGTGCCAGTAGTATAAGGCCCAGTTGGGCCGGAAACACCATATATTTT. It yields the protein CASSIRPSWAGNTIYF.

The chain uses TRBV6-5 and TRBJ1-1; D gene uncertain. The CDR3 runs to 14 residues. The V end lost 2 bases, the J end lost 4 bases, and 11 bases lay between the germline ends. The germline V gene encodes CDR1 MNHEY and CDR2 SVGAGI. The CDR3 nucleotides are TGTGCCAGCAGTTACAGGGCAGGCGGCACTGAAGCTTTCTTT. It translates to CASSYRAGGTEAFF.

As DNA, the CDR3 is TGTGCCAGCAGTTCCACGACATGGGAAGCTTTCTTT. Amino acids: CASSSTTWEAFF. The rearrangement uses TRBV28 and TRBJ1-1; unclear D gene. Germline CDR1 and CDR2: MDHEN and SYDVKM. Trimming removed 4 bases from V and 8 bases from J, with 11 bases in between. The CDR3 extends over 12 amino acids. Full variable domain (rest looked up from reference TRBV28 and TRBJ1-1): DVKVTQSSRYLVKRTGEKVFLECVQDMDHENMFWYRQDPGLGLRLIYFSYDVKMKEKGDIPEGYSVSREKKERFSLILESASTNQTSMYLCASSSTTWEAFFGQGTRLTVV.

V gene TRBV5-6 combines with J gene TRBJ1-5; D might be TRBD1 (5 bases). V lost 4 bases and J lost 2, with 19 bases in between. Germline loops: CDR1 SGHDT, CDR2 YYEEEE. The CDR3 spans 17 residues. This CDR3 is CASSKNMGVLGNQPQHF. The CDR3 bases are TGTGCCAGCAGCAAAAATATGGGGGTCCTGGGCAATCAGCCCCAGCATTTT.

The chain employs TRBV27 and TRBJ1-6; 7 nucleotides align to TRBD1. The CDR3 is made up of 17 amino acids. Trimming at V came to 3 bases and at J to 2 bases, leaving 7 bases not matched to a gene. Germline V gene data show CDR1 as MNHEY and CDR2 as SMNVEV (reference sequence). The CDR3 DNA sequence: TGTGCCAGCAGTTTCTGGACAGGCGAACCCTATAATTCACCCCTCCACTTT. Encoded protein: CASSFWTGEPYNSPLHF.

This clone was found once. The CDR3 region is CASSLVQLNSPLHF. The CDR3, as DNA: TGTGCCAGCAGTCTCGTACAGCTTAATTCACCCCTCCACTTT. V and J are TRBV28 and TRBJ1-6, with D unclear. V lost 5 bases and J lost 6, with 11 bases in between. This CDR3 has 14 residues. CDR1 and CDR2 from the germline V gene are MDHEN and SYDVKM.

The rearrangement links TRBV4-2 to TRBJ1-1; D uncertain. From germline, CDR1 is LGHNA and CDR2 YNFKEQ. V gave up 4 bases and J gave up 1 base, with 10 bases separating them. The CDR3 consists of 14 residues. This CDR3 reads CASSPLKQNTEAFF. The CDR3 nucleotides read TGTGCCAGCAGCCCCCTAAAACAGAACACTGAAGCTTTCTTT.